This T cell receptor (beta chain) comes out of a study of blood T cell repertoires in COVID-19. Looking at the study overall: T cells, B-cell-depleted T cells, or PBMCs supplied cDNA or gDNA.

CDR3 length equals 12 residues. Germline CDR1 and CDR2: SNHLY and FYNNEI. The V end was cut by 5 bases, the J end by 7 bases, with 6 bases between. In the source study's methods: How many nucleated cells were present was estimated from reference gene primer amplification. The data were produced by immunoSEQ multiplex PCR, yet TCRdb's version contains in-frame clones alone and is incomplete. V, J and clone size are taken as reported in that table, and D and trimming were inferred from the DNA itself. This table holds about 42,000 clones, about 91% found once. Sequencing was performed on peripheral blood. The V gene is TRBV2, the J gene TRBJ1-6; D unclear. The TCR was taken from a man aged 45-65 years with active COVID-19. In nucleotides, the CDR3 is TGTGCCAGCAGTCGAGGGAATTCACCCCTCCACTTT. Amino acid sequence: CASSRGNSPLHF.